A selection of T cell receptor beta chains follows, all from one sample in a study of molecular identifiers for immune sequencing clone quantification. MiXCR, run by TCRdb on the PCR reads, gives a single entry per CDR3 protein. The repertoire holds over 600,000 distinct CDR3 sequences, with about 20% as singletons. The material sequenced was naive CD8+ T cells from blood, with Jurkat cell RNA spiked in. Source of these receptors: a human donor in good health. Some libraries in this study had Jurkat cell RNA spiked in. Both conserved end residues are part of each CDR3. Fields, in order: clone size, V gene, CDR3 length, D gene, J gene, CDR3 protein, CDR3 DNA. A D gene is named only where the DNA matches it firmly. Size values are once, few and many counts, or a class for expanded clones, and some rows have none.

many	TRBV20-1	18	TRBD2	TRBJ2-4	CSARGSGGLVLAKNIQYF	TGCAGTGCTAGAGGGAGCGGGGGGTTAGTTCTAGCCAAAAACATTCAGTACTTC
many	TRBV4-1	18	TRBD2	TRBJ2-5	CASSQDALAGGKEETQYF	TGCGCCAGCAGCCAAGACGCACTAGCGGGGGGGAAGGAAGAGACCCAGTACTTC
NA	TRBV3-1	16	NA	TRBJ2-7	CASSRDPVGSPHEQYF	TGTGCCAGCAGCCGAGATCCGGTAGGGTCCCCCCACGAGCAGTACTTC
many	TRBV7-6	11	NA	TRBJ1-3	CASSLYNTIYF	TGTGCCAGCAGCTTATATAACACCATATATTTT
many	TRBV6-2/TRBV6-3	14	TRBD1	TRBJ2-2	CASSLDRVTGELFF	TGTGCCAGCAGTTTAGACAGGGTCACCGGGGAGCTGTTTTTT
NA	TRBV7-2	17	TRBD2	TRBJ2-4	CASSLISGRATKNIQYF	TGTGCCAGCAGCTTGATTAGCGGGAGGGCGACCAAAAACATTCAGTACTTC
many	TRBV7-9	16	TRBD2	TRBJ2-5	CASSPPERGVQETQYF	TGTGCCAGCAGCCCACCAGAGCGGGGGGTCCAAGAGACCCAGTACTTC
many	TRBV7-3	13	NA	TRBJ1-1	CASSFDWNTEAFF	TGTGCCAGCAGCTTTGACTGGAACACTGAAGCTTTCTTT
NA	TRBV12-3/TRBV12-4	14	NA	TRBJ1-3	CASSFVTSGNTIYF	TGTGCCAGCAGTTTCGTGACCTCTGGAAACACCATATATTTT
NA	TRBV11-2	14	NA	TRBJ2-7	CASSLPDKSYEQYF	TGTGCCAGCAGCCTCCCGGACAAATCCTACGAGCAGTACTTC
many	TRBV13	13	NA	TRBJ2-5	CASSYYHQETQYF	TGTGCCAGCAGCTATTACCACCAAGAGACCCAGTACTTC
NA	TRBV29-1	16	TRBD2	TRBJ2-7	CSVEGLTSGRSYEQYF	TGCAGCGTTGAAGGCCTGACTAGCGGGAGATCCTACGAGCAGTACTTC
NA	TRBV11-2	16	TRBD1	TRBJ2-3	CASSPHPGQGADTQYF	TGTGCCAGCAGCCCTCACCCGGGACAGGGGGCCGATACGCAGTATTTT
few	TRBV13	14	NA	TRBJ1-2	CASSFNGENYGYTF	TGTGCCAGCAGCTTCAATGGGGAAAACTATGGCTACACCTTC
few	TRBV30	14	TRBD2	TRBJ2-3	CAWTGGLSTDTQYF	TGTGCCTGGACGGGGGGGCTAAGCACAGATACGCAGTATTTT
many	TRBV7-9	14	TRBD1	TRBJ2-7	CASSLWDRAYEQYF	TGTGCCAGCAGCTTATGGGACAGGGCCTACGAGCAGTACTTC
many	TRBV30	12	NA	TRBJ2-7	CAWSRDNYEQYF	TGTGCCTGGAGCCGGGACAACTACGAGCAGTACTTC
NA	TRBV9	12	NA	TRBJ2-1	CASSHSYDEQFF	TGTGCCAGCAGCCATTCTTACGATGAGCAGTTCTTC
many	TRBV29-1	15	TRBD1	TRBJ1-2	CSVDGTGGAPYGYTF	TGCAGCGTTGATGGGACAGGGGGCGCGCCCTATGGCTACACCTTC
many	TRBV7-9	13	NA	TRBJ2-7	CASSPLRSPEQYF	TGTGCCAGCAGCCCCCTCCGGTCTCCCGAGCAGTACTTC
many	TRBV7-2	17	TRBD1	TRBJ1-5	CASSFDLFDRGNQPQHF	TGTGCCAGCAGCTTCGACCTTTTCGACAGGGGTAATCAGCCCCAGCATTTT
many	TRBV11-2	14	TRBD1	TRBJ2-7	CASSEERTGPEQYF	TGTGCCAGCAGCGAAGAACGGACAGGGCCCGAGCAGTACTTC
many	TRBV5-1	17	NA	TRBJ1-1	CASSLVGIGLKDTEAFF	TGCGCCAGCAGCTTGGTTGGGATTGGGTTAAAGGACACTGAAGCTTTCTTT
many	TRBV4-3	16	NA	TRBJ2-3	CASSQDTPNITDTQYF	TGCGCCAGCAGCCAAGATACCCCTAACATCACAGATACGCAGTATTTT
once	TRBV20-1	16	NA	TRBJ2-5	CSAGDGSVLVGETQYF	TGCAGTGCTGGAGATGGGAGCGTACTCGTGGGAGAGACCCAGTACTTC
NA	TRBV19	19	TRBD2	TRBJ2-7	CASSSNAGLAGAPSYEQYF	TGTGCCAGTAGTTCGAACGCAGGACTAGCGGGAGCCCCCTCCTACGAGCAGTACTTC
many	TRBV6-6	15	NA	TRBJ2-7	CASSYGPGGADEQYF	TGTGCCAGCAGTTACGGGCCAGGAGGAGCGGACGAGCAGTACTTC
many	TRBV12-3/TRBV12-4	16	TRBD2	TRBJ2-3	CASRGGRGGLTDTQYF	TGTGCCAGCAGGGGGGGACGGGGGGGTTTGACAGATACGCAGTATTTT
NA	TRBV4-3	15	TRBD1	TRBJ1-6	CASSQATGLNSPLHF	TGCGCCAGCAGCCAGGCGACAGGGCTTAATTCACCCCTCCACTTT
many	TRBV6-2/TRBV6-3	17	TRBD1	TRBJ2-3	CASSYTGGQGVTDTQYF	TGTGCCAGCAGTTACACCGGCGGACAGGGAGTAACAGATACGCAGTATTTT
NA	TRBV12-3/TRBV12-4	14	TRBD2	TRBJ2-1	CASSLGGRVNEQFF	TGTGCCAGCAGCTTGGGTGGGAGGGTCAATGAGCAGTTCTTC
many	TRBV7-3	14	NA	TRBJ2-2	CASSNDRYTGELFF	TGTGCCAGCAGCAACGACAGATACACCGGGGAGCTGTTTTTT
many	TRBV7-2	17	TRBD2	TRBJ2-7	CASSLELAGGPPYEQYF	TGTGCCAGCAGCTTAGAACTAGCGGGGGGGCCCCCCTACGAGCAGTACTTC
once	TRBV10-3	12	NA	TRBJ2-5	CAISKPQETQYF	TGTGCCATCAGTAAACCTCAAGAGACCCAGTACTTC
many	TRBV19	16	TRBD1	TRBJ1-3	CASPSGTGHSGNTIYF	TGTGCCAGCCCCTCCGGGACAGGGCACTCTGGAAACACCATATATTTT
once	TRBV4-1	18	TRBD1	TRBJ2-7	CASSQVIFSGTGVREQYF	TGCGCCAGCAGCCAAGTTATATTTTCGGGGACAGGGGTACGGGAGCAGTACTTC
many	TRBV28	14	TRBD2	TRBJ2-5	CASTQGLAQETQYF	TGTGCCAGCACCCAGGGACTAGCTCAAGAGACCCAGTACTTC
many	TRBV29-1	13	TRBD1	TRBJ1-1	CSVRGGMNTEAFF	TGCAGCGTACGAGGGGGCATGAACACTGAAGCTTTCTTT
many	TRBV19	15	TRBD1	TRBJ1-4	CASSGTGGLHEKLFF	TGTGCCAGTAGCGGGACAGGGGGTCTTCATGAAAAACTGTTTTTT
few	TRBV11-2	15	NA	TRBJ1-2	CASSLAGWGSYGYTF	TGTGCCAGCAGCTTAGCGGGGTGGGGATCCTATGGCTACACCTTC
many	TRBV4-3	16	TRBD1	TRBJ1-1	CASSSDRALLNTEAFF	TGCGCCAGCAGCTCGGACAGGGCTCTTTTAAACACTGAAGCTTTCTTT
many	TRBV12-3/TRBV12-4	14	NA	TRBJ1-6	CASSPGALSGPLHF	TGTGCCAGCAGTCCAGGGGCCTTGTCGGGGCCCCTCCACTTT